This entry describes one T cell receptor (beta chain). Its antigen is as yet unknown. The time point is: baseline pretreatment blood. Specified treatment: 15 Gy SBRT to primary tumor, nephrectomy 4 weeks later. Blood was sampled at baseline, 2 weeks and 4 weeks after SBRT. This renal cell carcinoma was of the clear cell type. Libraries were prepared by immunoSEQ multiplex PCR; TCRdb keeps only in-frame clonotypes and omits some of them. The data contain around 160,000 clones, about 87% of them singletons. The data were obtained in a study of radiation and T cells in renal cell carcinoma. Whole-study findings and limits: Top tumor clonotypes rose in blood 2 weeks post-radiation, then contracted. Pretreatment tumor biopsies were lacking, so baseline clonotypes are unknown.

V lost 2 bases and J 0 bases, leaving 9 bases between the germline ends. The CDR3 spans 15 residues. Germline CDR1 reads SGHKS; CDR2 reads YYEKEE (reference sequence). The source is a woman aged 70-85 years with renal cell carcinoma. The rearrangement joins TRBV5-5 to TRBJ1-5; no clear D gene. Sequenced material: blood, taken from a patient whose treatment included radiotherapy and nephrectomy. DNA of the CDR3: TGTGCCAGCAGCTTAGGTGCGTTTAGCAATCAGCCCCAGCATTTT. It yields the protein CASSLGAFSNQPQHF.